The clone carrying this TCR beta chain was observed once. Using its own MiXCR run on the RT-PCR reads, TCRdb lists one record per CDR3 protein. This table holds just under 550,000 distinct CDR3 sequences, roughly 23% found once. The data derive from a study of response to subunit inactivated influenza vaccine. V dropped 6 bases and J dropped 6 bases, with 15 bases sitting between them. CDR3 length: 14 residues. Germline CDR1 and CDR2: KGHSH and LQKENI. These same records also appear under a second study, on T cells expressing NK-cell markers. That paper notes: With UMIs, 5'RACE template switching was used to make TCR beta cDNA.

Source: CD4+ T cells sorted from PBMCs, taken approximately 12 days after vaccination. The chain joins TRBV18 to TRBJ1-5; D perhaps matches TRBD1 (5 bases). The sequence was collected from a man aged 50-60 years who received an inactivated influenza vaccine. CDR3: CASSPREGTQPQHF. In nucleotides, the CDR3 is TGTGCCAGCTCTCCTAGGGAGGGGACTCAGCCCCAGCATTTT.